These 23 T cell receptor beta chains share one sample of origin, sequenced in a study of blood T cell repertoires in COVID-19. Profiled with immunoSEQ multiplex PCR; TCRdb holds only in-frame clones, not every one. The repertoire consists of 250,000 to 350,000 clones, with around four fifths occurring once and the leading ten covering 4.1%. Material: peripheral blood. These receptors came from a woman between 45 and 65 years old with active or convalescent COVID-19.

The rearrangement links TRBV3-1 (or the pseudogene TRBV3-2) to TRBJ2-5; tentatively, D is TRBD2 (6 bases). This CDR3 is built from 15 residues. Trimming shortened V by 4 bases and J by 0 bases, and 12 bases separated the two germline ends. Germline loops: CDR1 LGHDT, CDR2 YNNKEL (reference sequence). The CDR3: CASSLGGANQETQYF. The CDR3 coding sequence is TGTGCCAGCAGCCTCGGCGGGGCCAACCAAGAGACCCAGTACTTC.

The chain couples TRBV28 to TRBJ1-5, with 7 positions matching TRBD1. This CDR3 comprises 15 residues. Looked up from germline, CDR1 is MDHEN and CDR2 is SYDVKM. The V gene end was trimmed by 7 bases and the J gene end by 3 bases; junction bases not matched to a gene: 9. CDR3 in amino acids: CASTRQGAPNQPQHF. The CDR3 DNA reads as TGTGCCAGCACCCGACAGGGAGCCCCCAATCAGCCCCAGCATTTT. The whole variable domain, filled in from reference TRBV28 and TRBJ1-5, reads DVKVTQSSRYLVKRTGEKVFLECVQDMDHENMFWYRQDPGLGLRLIYFSYDVKMKEKGDIPEGYSVSREKKERFSLILESASTNQTSMYLCASTRQGAPNQPQHFGDGTRLSIL.

The chain uses TRBV19 and TRBJ2-3; tentatively, D is TRBD1 (7 bases). Trimming took 10 bases from V and 7 from J, leaving 24 bases between them. The CDR3 loop spans 15 amino acids. Per the germline V gene, CDR1 is LNHDA and CDR2 is SQIVND (reference sequence). CDR3: CATSGPAGGSNTQYF. The CDR3 bases are TGTGCCACCTCGGGCCCGGCAGGGGGGTCGAATACGCAGTATTTT.

The chain has TRBV5-1 and TRBJ2-7; 10 bases are a match to TRBD2. Germline CDR1 and CDR2: SGHRS and YFSETQ. The V segment lost 0 bases and the J segment 3 bases; nucleotides outside the gene matches: 3. The CDR3 spans 15 residues. CDR3: CASSLDASGGYEQYF. CDR3 nucleotide sequence: TGCGCCAGCAGCTTGGATGCTAGCGGGGGCTACGAGCAGTACTTC. Drawing the rest from reference TRBV5-1 and TRBJ2-7, the complete variable domain is KAGVTQTPRYLIKTRGQQVTLSCSPISGHRSVSWYQQTPGQGLQFLFEYFSETQRNKGNFPGRFSGRQFSNSRSEMNVSTLELGDSALYLCASSLDASGGYEQYFGPGTRLTVT.

The chain recombines TRBV19 with TRBJ2-1, with 7 bases lining up with TRBD2. CDR1 is LNHDA, CDR2 SQIVND, per germline (reference sequence). The CDR3 totals 17 residues. V was pared by 1 base and J by 6 bases, with 12 bases of the junction left unmatched. This CDR3 is CASSIVPRLAGGNEQFF. The CDR3, as DNA: TGTGCCAGTAGTATAGTCCCCAGACTAGCCGGAGGCAATGAGCAGTTCTTC.

The V call is TRBV6-5, the J call TRBJ2-5; perhaps TRBD2 as D (6 bases). This CDR3 comprises 15 residues. From germline, CDR1 is MNHEY and CDR2 SVGAGI. Trimming cost V 2 bases and J 4 bases, with 14 bases left between them. Here the CDR3 reads CASSYGPEEGETQYF. CDR3 nucleotides: TGTGCCAGCAGTTACGGGCCCGAGGAGGGAGAGACCCAGTACTTC.

The chain uses TRBV11-2 and TRBJ1-3, with no clear D. The V gene's germline CDR1 is SGHAT and CDR2 FQNNGV. V lost 4 bases to trimming and J lost 0 bases, with 19 bases between them. This CDR3 region has 18 residues. CDR3 coding DNA: TGTGCCAGCAGCTCAACTTTCACAAGCGGGGTCTCTGGAAACACCATATATTTT. Translating it yields CASSSTFTSGVSGNTIYF.

A single count supports this clone. The genes are TRBV3-1 (or the pseudogene TRBV3-2) and TRBJ1-4; 10 nucleotides line up with TRBD1. V lost 7 bases, J lost 2 bases, and 4 bases stayed unmatched. The germline CDR1 and CDR2 sequences are LGHDT and YNNKEL (reference sequence). The CDR3 extends over 15 amino acids. Here the CDR3 reads CASKDRGLTNEKLFF. DNA of the CDR3: TGTGCCAGCAAAGACAGGGGGCTCACTAATGAAAAACTGTTTTTT.

The chain recombines TRBV19 with TRBJ2-7, with TRBD2 matching 7 bases. Trimming took 0 bases from V and 1 from J; bases not matched to a gene: 0. Germline values: CDR1 LNHDA, CDR2 SQIVND (reference sequence). The CDR3 contains 14 residues. CDR3: CASSIEAGSYEQYF. CDR3 nucleotides: TGTGCCAGTAGTATAGAAGCGGGATCCTACGAGCAGTACTTC.

J is TRBJ1-1 and V is TRBV28; the match to TRBD1 covers 7 bases. CDR1 is MDHEN, CDR2 SYDVKM, per germline. Trimming cost V 6 bases and J 5 bases; bases outside gene matches: 18. The CDR3 runs 17 residues. The CDR3 is CASRNTRGRIRNTEAFF. The CDR3 nucleotides read TGTGCCAGCAGAAACACAAGGGGGCGGATTAGAAATACTGAAGCTTTCTTT.

The chain uses TRBV5-1 and TRBJ1-2; D might be TRBD1 (6 bases). CDR3 length: 13 amino acids. The V end lost 1 base, the J end lost 6 bases, and 10 bases lay between the germline ends. Per the germline V gene, CDR1 is SGHRS and CDR2 is YFSETQ. CDR3 DNA: TGCGCCAGCAGCTTGACAGGGTCTGATGGCTACACCTTC. Translated: CASSLTGSDGYTF.

The J gene is TRBJ2-1, the V gene TRBV2, with D tentatively TRBD2 (5 bases). The CDR3 runs to 14 residues. Trimming stripped 8 bases from V and 3 bases from J, with 14 bases between. Per germline, CDR1 SNHLY and CDR2 FYNNEI. CDR3 in amino acids: CASQISGFYNEQFF. In DNA, the CDR3 is TGTGCCAGCCAAATCAGCGGCTTCTACAATGAGCAGTTCTTC.

Written as DNA, the CDR3 is TGTGCCAGCAGTGAACACTTCCTCGGCGAGCAGTACTTC. Amino acid sequence: CASSEHFLGEQYF. The chain carries TRBV25-1 and TRBJ2-7; D unresolved. With 2 bases removed from V and 6 bases from J, the gap between germline ends came to 11 bases. CDR3 length: 13 amino acids. CDR1 is MGHDK, CDR2 SYGVNS, per germline.

This chain connects TRBV3-1 (or the pseudogene TRBV3-2) to TRBJ1-5, with TRBD1 identical over 9 bases. This CDR3 has 13 amino acids. Germline V lookup: CDR1 LGHDT, CDR2 YNNKEL (reference sequence). With V trimmed by 3 bases and J by 6 bases, 0 bases remained unmatched. In nucleotides, the CDR3 is TGTGCCAGCAGCCAGGACAGGGGTCAGCCCCAGCATTTT. This sequence encodes CASSQDRGQPQHF.

This clone was found a few times. The chain joins TRBV12-5 to TRBJ2-7, with a weak D call TRBD1 (6 bases). V gave up 0 bases and J gave up 0 bases, with 12 bases separating them. The CDR3 covers 16 residues. Germline lookup yields CDR1 LGHNT and CDR2 FRNRAP. Here the CDR3 reads CASGLVDRSSSYEQYF. In nucleotides, the CDR3 is TGTGCTAGTGGTTTGGTCGACAGGAGTAGCTCCTACGAGCAGTACTTC.

The V and J genes are TRBV27 and TRBJ2-1; D perhaps matches TRBD1 (6 bases). V lost 3 bases and J 0 bases, leaving 15 bases between the germline ends. Germline-derived CDR1 and CDR2 are MNHEY and SMNVEV (reference sequence). The CDR3 length is 17 residues. CDR3 bases: TGTGCCAGCAGTTTTCGCCTGGACAGTGGCTCCTACAATGAGCAGTTCTTC. It encodes CASSFRLDSGSYNEQFF.

The rearrangement uses TRBV6-5 and TRBJ1-6; possible D gene TRBD1, 6 bases. CDR1 and CDR2 (germline): MNHEY, SVGAGI. V lost 5 bases and J 7 bases, leaving 12 bases between the germline ends. This CDR3 contains 14 residues. The CDR3, as DNA: TGTGCCAGCAGTCCTAGGGGGGGCAATTCACCCCTCCACTTT. Translation: CASSPRGGNSPLHF.

Comments on this clone: The same CDR3 is also encoded by other DNA sequences in this sample. This chain joins TRBV2 and TRBJ2-5, with 8 positions matching TRBD2. Germline loops: CDR1 SNHLY, CDR2 FYNNEI. The CDR3 consists of 14 residues. V lost 3 bases to trimming and J lost 5 bases; unmatched junction nucleotides: 5. Written as DNA, the CDR3 is TGTGCCAGCAGTGAGGTATCGGGGGGGGAGACCCAGTACTTC. This gives the protein CASSEVSGGETQYF.

The chain carries TRBV19 and TRBJ2-3; tentative D call: TRBD1 (5 bases). Trimming pared 5 bases from V and 2 bases from J, leaving 11 bases between. Per the germline V gene, CDR1 is LNHDA and CDR2 is SQIVND (reference sequence). The CDR3 has 14 amino acids. The CDR3 DNA is TGTGCCAGTAGTGCAGGGCCGGTCACAGATACGCAGTATTTT. As protein: CASSAGPVTDTQYF.

The rearrangement joins TRBV7-9 to TRBJ2-5; the D gene is possibly TRBD1 (5 bases). Germline V gene lookup returns CDR1 SEHNR and CDR2 FQNEAQ (reference sequence). Between the trimmed V and J ends, which lost 5 bases and 1 base, there was a span of 11 bases. The CDR3 spans 14 residues. Written as DNA, the CDR3 is TGTGCCAGCAGCCTGCACAGGCGCCAAGAGACCCAGTACTTC. Amino acids: CASSLHRRQETQYF.

The chain carries TRBV28 and TRBJ2-7, with TRBD1 as a possible D gene (5 bases). Per the germline V gene, CDR1 is MDHEN and CDR2 is SYDVKM. The CDR3 extends over 12 amino acids. Trimming shortened V by 4 bases and J by 5 bases, and 9 bases separated the two germline ends. The CDR3 sequence: CASSSRVHEQYF. The CDR3 nucleotides are TGTGCCAGCAGTTCCAGGGTCCACGAGCAGTACTTC.

In regard to this clone: Other nucleotide sequences from this sample produce the same CDR3. CDR3 DNA: TGTGCCAGCAGGGCTAGCGGGTACAATGAGCAGTTCTTC. Translating it yields CASRASGYNEQFF. The chain joins TRBV28 to TRBJ2-1, with 8 bases identical to TRBD2. The CDR3 contains 13 residues. In germline, CDR1 is MDHEN, CDR2 SYDVKM. Trimming at V came to 6 bases and at J to 4 bases, leaving 2 bases not matched to a gene.

This rearrangement joins TRBV19 to TRBJ2-7, with TRBD1 matching over 12 bases. Looked up from germline, CDR1 is LNHDA and CDR2 is SQIVND (reference sequence). V was clipped by 4 bases and J by 2 bases; unmatched bases: 21. This CDR3 is 21 amino acids long. DNA for the CDR3: TGTGCCAGTAGTAGGGAAAGACGGGACAGGGGGCTTACGGTGAGTCCCTACGAGCAGTACTTC. Protein sequence: CASSRERRDRGLTVSPYEQYF.